This T cell receptor (beta chain) was documented in a study of blood T cell repertoires in COVID-19. Study information: Italy, Spain and the United States were the sources of the convalescent and acute COVID-19 samples. From T cells, B-cell-depleted T cells, or PBMCs came the material, which was cDNA or gDNA.

Per the original data handling: Estimation of nucleated cell counts was performed using reference gene primer amplification. Clones were sequenced by immunoSEQ multiplex PCR, and TCRdb holds only the in-frame ones, with some missing. V and J calls and clone size are copied from that table; D and trimming were computed from the DNA. The data show approximately 100,000 clones, approximately 90% seen once. This clonotype was obtained from a human donor with acute or convalescent COVID-19. The donor label of this sample is uncertain. The specimen was peripheral blood.

CDR3 amino acids: CASSLPVRGREKLFF. DNA of the CDR3: TGTGCCAGCAGCTTACCGGTCAGGGGTAGGGAAAAACTGTTTTTT. The rearrangement links TRBV7-8 to TRBJ1-4, with D perhaps matching TRBD1 (6 bases). The CDR3 runs 15 residues. The germline gives CDR1 SGHVS, CDR2 FQNEAQ. The V end was cut by 2 bases, the J end by 8 bases, with 15 bases between.